These 17 T cell receptor beta chains share one sample of origin, sequenced in a study of identical twins. TCRdb re-called the 5' RACE reads with MiXCR, one entry per CDR3 protein. The table shows about 690,000 distinct CDR3 sequences, with less than 7% occurring only once. Sequenced input: naive T cells sorted from blood. The receptors here all came from a man aged 18 to 30 in good health.

In this sample, this clonotype turned up many times. The chain employs TRBV9 and TRBJ2-7, with 10 bases that match TRBD1. The CDR3 consists of 15 residues. With V trimmed by 2 bases and J by 1 base, 3 bases remained unmatched. Germline assignment: CDR1 SGDLS and CDR2 YYNGEE. The CDR3 is CASSVGTGDSYEQYF. In DNA, the CDR3 is TGTGCCAGCAGCGTGGGGACAGGGGATTCCTACGAGCAGTACTTC.

This clonotype was observed at least ten times. The chain has TRBV12-3 or TRBV12-4 and TRBJ2-7; 7 nucleotides match TRBD1. This CDR3 contains 14 residues. The V and J ends lost 5 bases and 3 bases, in that order; junction bases with no gene match: 7. For the CDR3, the DNA is TGTGCCAGCAGTCTGGACAGGACACTCTACGAGCAGTACTTC. Encoded protein: CASSLDRTLYEQYF.

The table lists this clonotype with many counts. The gene calls are TRBV6-1 and TRBJ2-7, with D possibly being TRBD1 or TRBD2 (5 bases each). The CDR3 spans 15 residues. The germline V gene encodes CDR1 MNHNS and CDR2 SASEGT. The V end was cut by 4 bases, the J end by 2 bases, with 15 bases between. This CDR3 reads CASSGQGRGPYEQYF. Written as DNA, the CDR3 is TGTGCCAGCAGTGGTCAGGGACGGGGACCCTACGAGCAGTACTTC.

The chain links TRBV5-1 to TRBJ2-6, with D unresolved. The CDR3 length is 16 residues. CDR1 is SGHRS and CDR2 is YFSETQ in the germline V gene. The V end lost 0 bases, the J end lost 1 base, and 8 bases lay between the germline ends. The CDR3 loop is CASSLAIGSGANVLTF. The CDR3 region has the DNA TGCGCCAGCAGCTTGGCGATAGGGTCTGGGGCCAACGTCCTGACTTTC.

There are many counts of this clonotype. The V and J genes are TRBV20-1 and TRBJ1-2, with a weak D call TRBD1 (6 bases). Per the germline V gene, CDR1 is DFQATT and CDR2 is SNEGSKA (reference sequence). The V end was cut by 5 bases, the J end by 0 bases, with 13 bases between. CDR3 size: 14 residues. The CDR3 spells CSAPQGPANYGYTF. The CDR3 DNA follows: TGCAGTGCTCCCCAGGGGCCAGCTAACTATGGCTACACCTTC.

Only a few counts were recorded for this clonotype. This chain connects TRBV29-1 to TRBJ2-2; D may be TRBD1 or TRBD2 (5 bases each). Trimming shortened V by 8 bases and J by 6 bases, and 16 bases separated the two germline ends. Germline lookup yields CDR1 SQVTM and CDR2 ANQGSEA. This CDR3 has 13 residues. Written as DNA, the CDR3 is TGCAGCTTAAGGACTCGGGACCCCGGGGAGCTGTTTTTT. Its translation: CSLRTRDPGELFF.

This clonotype was counted a few times. The gene calls are TRBV6-5 and TRBJ1-2; 7 bases agree with TRBD1. CDR1 is MNHEY, CDR2 SVGAGI, per germline. Trimming took 0 bases from V and 8 from J; bases not matched to a gene: 9. This CDR3 contains 15 residues. This CDR3 is CASSYSATGSYGYTF. CDR3 coding DNA: TGTGCCAGCAGTTACTCGGCGACAGGGAGTTACGGCTACACCTTC.

Only a few counts were recorded for this clonotype. This sequence joins TRBV11-2 and TRBJ2-1, with TRBD2 matching over 11 bases. CDR1 and CDR2 from the germline V gene are SGHAT and FQNNGV. V trimming: 0 bases; J trimming: 3 bases; junction bases outside the gene matches: 10. The CDR3 loop spans 19 amino acids. CDR3 coding DNA: TGTGCCAGCAGCTTAGATGGTCGACTAGCGGGGCAAAGCTACAATGAGCAGTTCTTC. Amino acid sequence: CASSLDGRLAGQSYNEQFF. Full variable domain (rest looked up from reference TRBV11-2 and TRBJ2-1): EAGVAQSPRYKIIEKRQSVAFWCNPISGHATLYWYQQILGQGPKLLIQFQNNGVVDDSQLPKDRFSAERLKGVDSTLKIQPAKLEDSAVYLCASSLDGRLAGQSYNEQFFGPGTRLTVL.

This clonotype was seen ten or more times. The chain combines TRBV4-2 with TRBJ2-5; 7 bases map to TRBD1. The CDR3 loop spans 16 amino acids. Unmatched junction bases numbered 5, after V lost 1 base and J lost 0 bases. Germline V lookup: CDR1 LGHNA, CDR2 YNFKEQ. For the CDR3, the DNA is TGTGCCAGCAGCCAAGTAGGGGGACAGTACCAAGAGACCCAGTACTTC. Its translation: CASSQVGGQYQETQYF.

The sample holds a few counts of this clonotype. This rearrangement joins TRBV5-6 to TRBJ1-1; D is ambiguous. V lost 7 bases, J lost 1 base, and 8 bases lay in between. CDR3 length: 12 amino acids. Germline values: CDR1 SGHDT, CDR2 YYEEEE. This chain's CDR3 is CASLDQNTEAFF. CDR3 DNA sequence: TGTGCCAGCCTGGACCAGAACACTGAAGCTTTCTTT. The full variable domain, in which reference TRBV5-6 and TRBJ1-1 provide the parts outside the CDR3, is DAGVTQSPTHLIKTRGQQVTLRCSPKSGHDTVSWYQQALGQGPQFIFQYYEEEERQRGNFPDRFSGHQFPNYSSELNVNALLLGDSALYLCASLDQNTEAFFGQGTRLTVV.

This clonotype was counted ten times or more. The J gene is TRBJ2-1, the V gene TRBV10-3; D is perhaps TRBD1 or TRBD2 (7 bases each). Germline CDR1 is ENHRY and CDR2 is SYGVKD. The CDR3 runs 15 residues. V was clipped by 0 bases and J by 5 bases, with 11 bases between them. As DNA, the CDR3 is TGTGCCATCAGTGAGTCGACAGGGAGGGACAATGAGCAGTTCTTC. Protein sequence: CAISESTGRDNEQFF.

This clonotype was seen more than once but under ten times. The rearrangement uses TRBV7-2 and TRBJ1-3; D is uncertain. The V gene lost 1 base and the J gene lost 0 bases, with 7 bases spanning the gap. This CDR3 has 15 residues. Germline CDR1 and CDR2: SGHTA and FQGNSA. The DNA for the CDR3 is TGTGCCAGCAGCTTAGGGCAGTTCTCTGGAAACACCATATATTTT. Translation gives CASSLGQFSGNTIYF.

This clonotype has at least ten counts. This rearrangement joins TRBV6-2 or TRBV6-3 to TRBJ2-1; the D is unclear. In germline, CDR1 is MNHEY, CDR2 SVGEGT. The V gene lost 5 bases and the J gene lost 10 bases, with 15 bases spanning the gap. The CDR3 contains 13 residues. The chain's CDR3 is CASSLKQLTEQFF. In DNA form, the CDR3 reads TGTGCCAGCAGTCTAAAACAGCTAACAGAGCAGTTCTTC.

The table lists this clonotype with many counts. The V and J genes are TRBV29-1 and TRBJ2-3; D remains ambiguous. CDR3 length: 11 residues. V was cut by 4 bases and J by 5 bases, with 7 bases left in between. Looked up from germline, CDR1 is SQVTM and CDR2 is ANQGSEA. Written as DNA, the CDR3 is TGCAGCGTTGTTCGAGGAGATACGCAGTATTTT. Encoded protein: CSVVRGDTQYF.

This clonotype was detected a few times. The chain joins TRBV5-1 to TRBJ2-7; TRBD2 aligns across 10 bases. From germline, CDR1 is SGHRS and CDR2 YFSETQ. Trimming cost V 4 bases and J 2 bases; bases outside gene matches: 3. The CDR3 runs to 14 residues. The CDR3 protein is CASSRTSGPYEQYF. In nucleotides, the CDR3 is TGCGCCAGCAGCCGGACTAGCGGACCCTACGAGCAGTACTTC.

The chain uses TRBV6-2 or TRBV6-3 and TRBJ2-3; possibly TRBD2 for D (6 bases). The CDR3 consists of 12 residues. Germline V CDR1 and CDR2: MNHEY, SVGEGT. V lost 7 bases and J lost 4, with 9 bases in between. CDR3 DNA: TGTGCCAGCAAGGAGGGGCCAGATACGCAGTATTTT. This sequence encodes CASKEGPDTQYF.

This clonotype was counted at least ten times. The chain links TRBV21-1 to TRBJ2-1; the D call in the table, TRBD1, was not verified against the DNA. TRBV21-1 is recorded as a pseudogene. The CDR3 is made up of 14 amino acids. The CDR3 protein is CASRGPSSYNEQFF. In DNA form, the CDR3 reads TGTGCCAGCAGGGGCCCGAGCTCCTACAATGAGCAGTTCTTC.